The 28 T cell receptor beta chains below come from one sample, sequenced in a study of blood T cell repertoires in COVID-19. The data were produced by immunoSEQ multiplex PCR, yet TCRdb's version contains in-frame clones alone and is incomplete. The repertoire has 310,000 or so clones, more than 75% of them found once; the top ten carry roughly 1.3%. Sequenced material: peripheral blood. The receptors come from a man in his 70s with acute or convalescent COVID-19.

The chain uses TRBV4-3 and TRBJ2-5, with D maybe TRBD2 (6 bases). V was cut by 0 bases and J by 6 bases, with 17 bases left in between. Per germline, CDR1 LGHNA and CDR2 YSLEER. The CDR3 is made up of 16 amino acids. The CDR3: CASSQDRGGVRQTQYF. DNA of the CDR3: TGCGCCAGCAGCCAAGATCGCGGCGGGGTGAGACAGACCCAGTACTTC.

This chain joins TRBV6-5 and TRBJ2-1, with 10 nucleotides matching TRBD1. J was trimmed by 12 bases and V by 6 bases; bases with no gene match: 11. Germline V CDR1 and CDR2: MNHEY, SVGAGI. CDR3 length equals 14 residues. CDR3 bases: TGTGCCAGCAGGGGGACAGGGGTACAGGAACGGCAGTTCTTC. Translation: CASRGTGVQERQFF.

CDR3: CASSRPGQGPNYGYTF. CDR3 DNA sequence: TGTGCCAGCAGCAGACCGGGACAGGGGCCTAACTATGGCTACACCTTC. V gene TRBV28 combines with J gene TRBJ1-2, with 10 bases identical to TRBD1. The V gene's germline CDR1 is MDHEN and CDR2 SYDVKM. The CDR3 length is 16 residues. J was trimmed by 0 bases and V by 6 bases; bases with no gene match: 7.

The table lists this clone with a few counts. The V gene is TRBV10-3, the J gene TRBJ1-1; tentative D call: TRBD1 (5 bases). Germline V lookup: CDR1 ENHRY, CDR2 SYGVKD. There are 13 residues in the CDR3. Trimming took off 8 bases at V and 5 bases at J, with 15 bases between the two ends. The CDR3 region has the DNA TGTGCCATCGGCCCTGGGGGGAGAACTGAAGCTTTCTTT. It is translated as CAIGPGGRTEAFF.

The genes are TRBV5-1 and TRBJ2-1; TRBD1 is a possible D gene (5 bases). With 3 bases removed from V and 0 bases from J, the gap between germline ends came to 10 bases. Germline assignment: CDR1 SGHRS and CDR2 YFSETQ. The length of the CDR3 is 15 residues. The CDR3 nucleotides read TGCGCCAGCAGCTCACAGGTTCTCTCCTACAATGAGCAGTTCTTC. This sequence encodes CASSSQVLSYNEQFF.

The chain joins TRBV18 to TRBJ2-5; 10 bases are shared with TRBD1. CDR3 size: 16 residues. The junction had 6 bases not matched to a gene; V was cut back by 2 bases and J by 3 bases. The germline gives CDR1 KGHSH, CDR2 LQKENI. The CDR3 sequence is CASSPLSGQGEETQYF. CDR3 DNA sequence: TGTGCCAGCTCACCATTATCCGGACAGGGGGAAGAGACCCAGTACTTC.

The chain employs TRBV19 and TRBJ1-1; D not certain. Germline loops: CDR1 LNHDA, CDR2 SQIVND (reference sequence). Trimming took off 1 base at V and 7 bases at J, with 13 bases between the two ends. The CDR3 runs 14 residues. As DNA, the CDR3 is TGTGCCAGTAGTATAGTTGGGTCGAGACATGAAGCTTTCTTT. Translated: CASSIVGSRHEAFF.

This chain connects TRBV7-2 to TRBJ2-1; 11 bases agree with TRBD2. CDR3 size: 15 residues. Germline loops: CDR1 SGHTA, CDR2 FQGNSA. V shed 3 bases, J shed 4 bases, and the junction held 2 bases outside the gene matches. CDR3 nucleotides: TGTGCCAGCAGCTTTAGCGGGGGGGCGTACAATGAGCAGTTCTTC. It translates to CASSFSGGAYNEQFF.

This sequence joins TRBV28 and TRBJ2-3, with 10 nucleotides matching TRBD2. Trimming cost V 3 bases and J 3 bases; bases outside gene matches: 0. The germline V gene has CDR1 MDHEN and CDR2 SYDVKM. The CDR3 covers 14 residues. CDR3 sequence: CASSFSGGTDTQYF. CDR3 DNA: TGTGCCAGCAGTTTTAGCGGGGGGACAGATACGCAGTATTTT. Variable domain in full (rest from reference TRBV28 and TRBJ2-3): DVKVTQSSRYLVKRTGEKVFLECVQDMDHENMFWYRQDPGLGLRLIYFSYDVKMKEKGDIPEGYSVSREKKERFSLILESASTNQTSMYLCASSFSGGTDTQYFGPGTRLTVL.

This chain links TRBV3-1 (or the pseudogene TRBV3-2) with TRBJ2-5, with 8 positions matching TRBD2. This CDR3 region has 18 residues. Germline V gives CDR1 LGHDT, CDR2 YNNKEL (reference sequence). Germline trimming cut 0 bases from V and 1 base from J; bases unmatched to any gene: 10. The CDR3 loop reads CASSQDPPAGGLQETQYF. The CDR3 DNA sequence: TGTGCCAGCAGCCAAGATCCCCCCGCGGGGGGCCTCCAAGAGACCCAGTACTTC.

The CDR3 DNA follows: TGTGCCAGCAGCGCGGGACTAGCGTACAATGAGCAGTTCTTC. It encodes CASSAGLAYNEQFF. The chain links TRBV5-4 to TRBJ2-1; 10 bases line up with TRBD2. Per the germline V gene, CDR1 is SGHNT and CDR2 is YYREEE (reference sequence). Trimming at V came to 4 bases and at J to 4 bases, leaving 2 bases not matched to a gene. This CDR3 has 14 residues.

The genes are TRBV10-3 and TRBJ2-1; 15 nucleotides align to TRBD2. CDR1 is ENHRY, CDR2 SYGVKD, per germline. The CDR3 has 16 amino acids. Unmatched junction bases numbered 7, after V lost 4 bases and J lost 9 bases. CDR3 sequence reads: CAISGWTSGRVGEQFF. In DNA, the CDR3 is TGTGCCATCAGTGGATGGACTAGCGGGAGGGTCGGTGAGCAGTTCTTC.

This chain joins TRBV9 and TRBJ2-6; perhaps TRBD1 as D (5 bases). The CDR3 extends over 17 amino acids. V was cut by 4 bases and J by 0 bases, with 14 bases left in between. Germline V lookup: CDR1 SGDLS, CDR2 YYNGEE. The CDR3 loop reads CASSPQGHRSGANVLTF. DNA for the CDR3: TGTGCCAGCAGCCCCCAAGGACACCGCTCTGGGGCCAACGTCCTGACTTTC.

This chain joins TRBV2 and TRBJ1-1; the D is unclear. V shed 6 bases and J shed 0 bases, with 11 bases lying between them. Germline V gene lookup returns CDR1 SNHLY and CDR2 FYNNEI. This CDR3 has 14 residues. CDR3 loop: CASSSTAMNTEAFF. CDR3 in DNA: TGTGCCAGCAGCTCGACTGCGATGAACACTGAAGCTTTCTTT.

The CDR3 DNA is TGTGCCAGCAGCCTCCAGGGGGGATACAATGAGCAGTTCTTC. Its translation is CASSLQGGYNEQFF. The chain has TRBV9 and TRBJ2-1; D might be TRBD1 (7 bases). Trimming removed 4 bases at V and 4 bases at J, with 12 bases between. There are 14 residues in the CDR3. Germline CDR1 SGDLS, CDR2 YYNGEE.

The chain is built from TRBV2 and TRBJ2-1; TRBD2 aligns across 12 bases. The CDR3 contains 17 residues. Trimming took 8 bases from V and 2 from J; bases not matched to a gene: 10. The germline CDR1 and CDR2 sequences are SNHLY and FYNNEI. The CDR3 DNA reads TGTGCCAGCGGAACTAGCGGGGGGCCCGGGGCCTACAATGAGCAGTTCTTC. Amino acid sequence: CASGTSGGPGAYNEQFF.

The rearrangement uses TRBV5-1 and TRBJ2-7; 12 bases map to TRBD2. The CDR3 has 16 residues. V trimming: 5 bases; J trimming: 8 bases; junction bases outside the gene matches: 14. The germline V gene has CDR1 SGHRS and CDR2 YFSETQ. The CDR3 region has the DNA TGCGCCAGCAGTTATCTAGCGGGGGGGTCCCTCTTTAAGCAGTACTTC. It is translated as CASSYLAGGSLFKQYF.

CDR3 DNA: TGCAGTGCTCGTGATCACAGGGGTGGCAATCAGCCCCAGCATTTT. Translated, it gives CSARDHRGGNQPQHF. This sequence joins TRBV20-1 and TRBJ1-5, with 7 bases fitting TRBD1. The CDR3 is made up of 15 amino acids. The germline gives CDR1 DFQATT, CDR2 SNEGSKA (reference sequence). The V segment lost 5 bases and the J segment 2 bases; nucleotides outside the gene matches: 9.

In DNA form, the CDR3 reads TGTGCCAGCAGTTCGATTGGACAGGGAAGCGCTGAAGCTTTCTTT. It translates to CASSSIGQGSAEAFF. The chain carries TRBV28 and TRBJ1-1; TRBD1 agrees at 8 bases. Germline CDR1 and CDR2: MDHEN and SYDVKM. The V segment lost 4 bases and the J segment 6 bases; nucleotides outside the gene matches: 10. The CDR3 runs to 15 residues.

The CDR3 DNA sequence: TGCAGCGTTGAGGTAGATAGCAATCAGCCCCAGCATTTT. Amino acids: CSVEVDSNQPQHF. This rearrangement joins TRBV29-1 to TRBJ1-5; D is uncertain. There are 13 residues in the CDR3. V dropped 3 bases and J dropped 0 bases, with 6 bases sitting between them. Germline assignment: CDR1 SQVTM and CDR2 ANQGSEA.

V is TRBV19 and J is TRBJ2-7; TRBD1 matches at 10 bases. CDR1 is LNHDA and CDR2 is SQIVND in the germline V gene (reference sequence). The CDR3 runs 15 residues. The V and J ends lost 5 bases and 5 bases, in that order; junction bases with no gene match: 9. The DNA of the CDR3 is TGTGCCAGTAGTCGGGCCGGGACAGGGGCCAACGAGCAGTACTTC. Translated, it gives CASSRAGTGANEQYF. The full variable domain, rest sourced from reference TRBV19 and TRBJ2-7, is DGGITQSPKYLFRKEGQNVTLSCEQNLNHDAMYWYRQDPGQGLRLIYYSQIVNDFQKGDIAEGYSVSREKKESFPLTVTSAQKNPTAFYLCASSRAGTGANEQYFGPGTRLTVT.

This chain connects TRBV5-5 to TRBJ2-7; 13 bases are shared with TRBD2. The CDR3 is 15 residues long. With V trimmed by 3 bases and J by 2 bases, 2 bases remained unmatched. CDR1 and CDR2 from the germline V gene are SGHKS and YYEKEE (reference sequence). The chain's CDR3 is CASSYGLAGAYEQYF. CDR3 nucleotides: TGTGCCAGCAGCTATGGACTAGCGGGGGCCTACGAGCAGTACTTC.

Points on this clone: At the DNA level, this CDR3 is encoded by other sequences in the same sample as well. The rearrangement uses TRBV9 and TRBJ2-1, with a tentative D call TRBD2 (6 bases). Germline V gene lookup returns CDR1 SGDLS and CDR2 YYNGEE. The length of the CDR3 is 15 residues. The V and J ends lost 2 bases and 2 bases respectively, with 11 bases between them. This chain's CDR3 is CASSVLAVPYNEQFF. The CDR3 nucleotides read TGTGCCAGCAGCGTCTTAGCGGTACCCTACAATGAGCAGTTCTTC.

DNA for the CDR3: TGCGCCAGCAGCGAGGGGACTAGCGGGAGGGGGACCCAGTACTTC. This gives the protein CASSEGTSGRGTQYF. This chain connects TRBV5-1 to TRBJ2-5, with TRBD2 matching 16 bases. This CDR3 spans 15 amino acids. Germline V CDR1 and CDR2: SGHRS, YFSETQ. The V gene end was trimmed by 4 bases and the J gene end by 7 bases; junction bases not matched to a gene: 4. The full variable domain, completed using reference TRBV5-1 and TRBJ2-5, is KAGVTQTPRYLIKTRGQQVTLSCSPISGHRSVSWYQQTPGQGLQFLFEYFSETQRNKGNFPGRFSGRQFSNSRSEMNVSTLELGDSALYLCASSEGTSGRGTQYFGPGTRLLVL.

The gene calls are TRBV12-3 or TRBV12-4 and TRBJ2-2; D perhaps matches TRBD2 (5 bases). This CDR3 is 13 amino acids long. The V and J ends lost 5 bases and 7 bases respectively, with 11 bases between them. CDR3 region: CASSADYLGELFF. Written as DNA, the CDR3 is TGTGCCAGCAGTGCAGACTACCTCGGGGAGCTGTTTTTT.

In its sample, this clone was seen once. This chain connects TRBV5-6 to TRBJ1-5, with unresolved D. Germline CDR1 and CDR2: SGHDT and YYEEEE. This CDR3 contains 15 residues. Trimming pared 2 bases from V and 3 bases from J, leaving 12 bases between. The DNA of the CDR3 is TGTGCCAGCAGCTTTGGCAGGCTCCCCAATCAGCCCCAGCATTTT. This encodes CASSFGRLPNQPQHF.

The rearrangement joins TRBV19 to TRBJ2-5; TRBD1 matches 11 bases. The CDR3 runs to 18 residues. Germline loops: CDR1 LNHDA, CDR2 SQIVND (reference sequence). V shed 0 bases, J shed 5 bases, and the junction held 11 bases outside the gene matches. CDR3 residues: CASSIEYRGQGAGETQYF. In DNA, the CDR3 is TGTGCCAGTAGTATAGAATACCGCGGACAGGGGGCGGGGGAGACCCAGTACTTC.

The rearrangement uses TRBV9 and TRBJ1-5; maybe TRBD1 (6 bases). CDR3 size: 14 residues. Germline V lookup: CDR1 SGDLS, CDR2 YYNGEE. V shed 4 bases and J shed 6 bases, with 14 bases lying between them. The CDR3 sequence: CASSRQQGFQPQHF. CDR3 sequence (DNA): TGTGCCAGCAGCCGTCAGCAGGGGTTTCAGCCCCAGCATTTT.